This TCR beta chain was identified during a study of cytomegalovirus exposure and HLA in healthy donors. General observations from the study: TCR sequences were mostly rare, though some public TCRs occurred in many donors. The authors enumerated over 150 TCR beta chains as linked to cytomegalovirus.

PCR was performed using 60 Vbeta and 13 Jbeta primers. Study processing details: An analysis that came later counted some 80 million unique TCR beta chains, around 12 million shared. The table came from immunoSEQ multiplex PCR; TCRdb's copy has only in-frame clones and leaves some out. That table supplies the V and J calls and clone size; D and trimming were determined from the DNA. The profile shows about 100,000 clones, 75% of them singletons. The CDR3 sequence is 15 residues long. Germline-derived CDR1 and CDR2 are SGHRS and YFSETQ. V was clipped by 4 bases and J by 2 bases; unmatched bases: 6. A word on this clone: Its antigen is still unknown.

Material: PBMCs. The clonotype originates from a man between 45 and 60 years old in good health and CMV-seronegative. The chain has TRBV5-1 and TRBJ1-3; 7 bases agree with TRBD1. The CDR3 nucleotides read TGCGCCAGCAGCCGAGGGACAGATCCTGGAAACACCATATATTTT. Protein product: CASSRGTDPGNTIYF.